The 15 T cell receptor beta chains given below trace back to one sample, sequenced in a study of T-cell reconstitution after alpha-beta-depleted transplantation in children listed by TCRdb under 2016. Receptor libraries were prepared by PCR. TCRdb shows the sequencer as Illumina HiSeq 2500. To normalize quantification of the TCRbeta repertoire, the TCR libraries were built with molecular barcoding that relied on unique molecular identifiers. The raw public data were reprocessed by TCRdb itself: fastp quality trimming at Q25, MiXCR clonotype calling, in-frame beta chains only. Each CDR3 protein gets just one entry, which takes the most common genes and DNA from the rows behind it. This sample is represented by more than 250,000 distinct CDR3 sequences; 9.5% to 10% of them were singletons. The ten largest make up over 9% of the sample. The sequencing used PBMCs from the stem cell graft donor, collected from the stem cell graft. The source is a human donor who donated a stem cell graft to a child with SCID.

This clonotype has just a few counts. The rearrangement links TRBV5-6 to TRBJ2-7; no firm D call. The CDR3 spans 12 residues. The germline V and J ends were trimmed by 2 bases and 2 bases, with 5 bases remaining between them. Per the germline V gene, CDR1 is SGHDT and CDR2 is YYEEEE. The CDR3: CASSFQAYEQYF. CDR3 coding DNA: TGTGCCAGCAGCTTCCAGGCCTACGAGCAGTACTTC. The variable domain in full, with the rest retrieved from reference TRBV5-6 and TRBJ2-7, is DAGVTQSPTHLIKTRGQQVTLRCSPKSGHDTVSWYQQALGQGPQFIFQYYEEEERQRGNFPDRFSGHQFPNYSSELNVNALLLGDSALYLCASSFQAYEQYFGPGTRLTVT.

The CDR3 sequence is CSAREGRKVMNTEAFF. CDR3 coding DNA: TGCAGTGCTAGAGAGGGCAGAAAGGTCATGAACACTGAAGCTTTCTTT. The V and J genes are TRBV20-1 and TRBJ1-1; D is uncertain. Germline loops: CDR1 DFQATT, CDR2 SNEGSKA (reference sequence). There are 16 residues in the CDR3. V was shortened by 0 bases and J by 0 bases, with 14 bases between the two germline ends.

This clonotype was found a few times. This chain joins TRBV27 and TRBJ2-4; D might be TRBD1 (6 bases). The germline gives CDR1 MNHEY, CDR2 SMNVEV (reference sequence). V lost 6 bases and J 6 bases, leaving 18 bases between the germline ends. The CDR3 consists of 15 residues. CDR3 in DNA: TGTGCCAGCAGCGACCTTGAAGGGGGTAGAAACATTCAGTACTTC. Its translation: CASSDLEGGRNIQYF.

This clonotype came up many times. The chain has TRBV19 and TRBJ1-6; D is possibly TRBD1 (6 bases). Germline CDR1 is LNHDA and CDR2 is SQIVND (reference sequence). The CDR3 runs to 14 residues. With 6 bases removed from V and 7 bases from J, the gap between germline ends came to 13 bases. CDR3 nucleotide sequence: TGTGCCAGTAGCACCCACAGGGAGAATTCACCCCTCCACTTT. Protein sequence: CASSTHRENSPLHF.

As for this clonotype: It is likely a read error, because the conserved phenylalanine at the end of the CDR3 is missing. The chain links TRBV9 to TRBJ1-2, with D tentatively TRBD1 (6 bases). There are 15 residues in the CDR3. CDR1 is SGDLS, CDR2 YYNGEE, per germline. V lost 4 bases and J lost 2, with 15 bases in between. The CDR3 nucleotides read TGTGCCAGCAGCTCACTAGAAAGGGGGAACTATGGCTACACCTCC. Translating it yields CASSSLERGNYGYTS.

This clonotype has more than one count but fewer than ten. The chain carries TRBV7-8 and TRBJ2-1; D ambiguous. Looked up from germline, CDR1 is SGHVS and CDR2 is FQNEAQ. The CDR3 contains 15 residues. The V gene lost 5 bases and the J gene lost 0 bases, with 11 bases spanning the gap. CDR3 protein: CASSMGPSSYNEQFF. The DNA for the CDR3 is TGTGCCAGCAGCATGGGCCCGAGCTCCTACAATGAGCAGTTCTTC.

The chain employs TRBV7-3 and TRBJ1-1, with D uncertain. The CDR3 totals 15 residues. Per the germline V gene, CDR1 is SGHTA and CDR2 is FQGTGA. V was shortened by 5 bases and J by 7 bases, with 20 bases between the two germline ends. CDR3 sequence (DNA): TGTGCCAGCAGCCCTCGGGGAAACGGCCTAGGTGAAGCTTTCTTT. Protein sequence: CASSPRGNGLGEAFF.

This clonotype has a handful of counts. The chain combines TRBV12-3 or TRBV12-4 with TRBJ2-7; TRBD1 is a possible D gene (6 bases). V was shortened by 2 bases and J by 1 base, with 15 bases between the two germline ends. This CDR3 contains 16 residues. The CDR3 region has the DNA TGTGCCAGCAGTTTAATGGCCGGGACACAGTCCTACGAGCAGTACTTC. This encodes CASSLMAGTQSYEQYF.

This clonotype was counted a few times. This sequence joins TRBV29-1 and TRBJ2-3; D is perhaps TRBD2 (6 bases). The CDR3 sequence is 13 residues long. Germline CDR1 is SQVTM and CDR2 is ANQGSEA. Trimming left V 3 bases short and J 1 base short, with 8 bases between. The CDR3 nucleotides read TGCAGCGTTGACCCGGGGGGCACAGATACGCAGTATTTT. As protein: CSVDPGGTDTQYF.

The chain combines TRBV14 with TRBJ2-5; D unresolved. CDR1 SGHDN and CDR2 FVKESK come from the germline V gene. The V end lost 2 bases, the J end lost 6 bases, and 10 bases lay between the germline ends. This CDR3 region has 13 residues. CDR3 nucleotides: TGTGCCAGCAGCCAAAGGGATTTGAAGACCCAGTACTTC. It yields the protein CASSQRDLKTQYF.

This clonotype was seen ten or more times. The chain links TRBV6-1 to TRBJ2-5; tentative D call: TRBD1 (5 bases). The CDR3 has 13 residues. The ends were cut back, 8 bases at V and 0 bases at J, with 10 bases in the middle. Germline CDR1 MNHNS, CDR2 SASEGT. CDR3 sequence: CASLGRNQETQYF. CDR3 coding DNA: TGTGCCAGCTTGGGGCGGAACCAAGAGACCCAGTACTTC.

J is TRBJ2-1 and V is TRBV4-1; 15 bases are a match to TRBD2. Unmatched junction bases numbered 10, after V lost 2 bases and J lost 5 bases. Germline CDR1 MGHRA, CDR2 YSYEKL. CDR3 size: 19 residues. The CDR3 is CASSQLLGTSGGPHNEQFF. CDR3 in DNA: TGCGCCAGCAGCCAACTCCTCGGGACTAGCGGGGGGCCTCACAATGAGCAGTTCTTC.

This clonotype was found a few times. The CDR3 DNA follows: TGTGCCAGCAGTTTATTAGGGGAGCAGTTCTTC. The encoded protein is CASSLLGEQFF. V gene TRBV27 combines with J gene TRBJ2-1; D unclear. Germline V CDR1 and CDR2: MNHEY, SMNVEV (reference sequence). The CDR3 totals 11 residues. Trimming left V 1 base short and J 10 bases short, with 5 bases between.

This clonotype was detected many times. This chain links TRBV7-2 with TRBJ1-1; D is perhaps TRBD1 (6 bases). The length of the CDR3 is 13 residues. In germline, CDR1 is SGHTA, CDR2 FQGNSA. V gave up 5 bases and J gave up 6 bases, with 13 bases separating them. The CDR3 loop reads CASSLWGLAEAFF. CDR3 nucleotides: TGTGCCAGCAGCCTATGGGGGCTAGCTGAAGCTTTCTTT.

The gene calls are TRBV9 and TRBJ2-5; 8 bases align to TRBD2. This CDR3 is 15 amino acids long. V shed 0 bases and J 2 bases; nucleotides not matched to a gene: 3. The germline V gene has CDR1 SGDLS and CDR2 YYNGEE. The CDR3 DNA sequence: TGTGCCAGCAGCGTAGGTAGCGGGGAGCAAGAGACCCAGTACTTC. Translated: CASSVGSGEQETQYF.